The 27 T cell receptor beta chains below come from one sample, sequenced in a study of shared clonotypes between healthy human individuals (dated by TCRdb to 2019 to 2021). The method was the immunoSEQ multiplex PCR assay. The table comes from immuneACCESS by way of TCRdb, which keeps in-frame sequences with V and J called. Part of the clones is missing from these tables; in studies checked, under half for an unresolved V gene and the rest for unknown reasons. For this sample the table gives about 680,000 clones, of which more than 70% were detected only once. The ten largest clones add up to roughly 1.9% of the sample. The sample comprised memory CD4+ T cells sorted from blood. Read against the paper, the sample's cell subset or site label means: CD45RA-negative fraction. These receptors all stem from a woman aged 25 to 45 in good health.

V and J are TRBV5-1 and TRBJ2-7; 7 bases fit TRBD2. Trimming took 0 bases from V and 5 from J; bases not matched to a gene: 5. Germline loops: CDR1 SGHRS, CDR2 YFSETQ. The CDR3 contains 14 residues. CDR3 sequence: CASSLGGTIDEQYF. The CDR3 coding sequence is TGCGCCAGCAGCTTGGGGGGGACTATCGACGAGCAGTACTTC.

The genes are TRBV7-9 and TRBJ2-7; D is uncertain. V was pared by 5 bases and J by 2 bases, with 7 bases between. CDR3 length equals 12 residues. Germline V gene sequence: CDR1 SEHNR, CDR2 FQNEAQ (reference sequence). The CDR3 protein is CASSVDPYEQYF. The DNA for the CDR3 is TGTGCCAGCAGCGTGGACCCCTACGAGCAGTACTTC.

The CDR3 region is CASSLVAGYYNEQFF. In DNA, the CDR3 is TGTGCCAGCAGCTTAGTGGCAGGGTACTACAATGAGCAGTTCTTC. The V call is TRBV11-2, the J call TRBJ2-1; weak D call: TRBD1 (5 bases). Trimming pared 1 base from V and 3 bases from J, leaving 10 bases between. Germline V CDR1 and CDR2: SGHAT, FQNNGV. The CDR3 is 15 residues long. Looking up the rest from reference TRBV11-2 and TRBJ2-1 gives the full variable domain: EAGVAQSPRYKIIEKRQSVAFWCNPISGHATLYWYQQILGQGPKLLIQFQNNGVVDDSQLPKDRFSAERLKGVDSTLKIQPAKLEDSAVYLCASSLVAGYYNEQFFGPGTRLTVL.

The V call is TRBV2, the J call TRBJ1-2, with D hard to call. Trimming removed 4 bases from V and 5 bases from J, with 14 bases in between. Per germline, CDR1 SNHLY and CDR2 FYNNEI. The length of the CDR3 is 14 residues. The CDR3 is CASSVQTVRYGYTF. The CDR3 nucleotides are TGTGCCAGCAGTGTGCAGACGGTACGATATGGCTACACCTTC.

The J gene is TRBJ2-1, the V gene TRBV9, with 14 nucleotides matching TRBD2. Germline V lookup: CDR1 SGDLS, CDR2 YYNGEE. Unmatched junction bases numbered 6, after V lost 4 bases and J lost 6 bases. This CDR3 comprises 16 residues. The CDR3 here is CASSPRLAGGSNEQFF. CDR3 nucleotide sequence: TGTGCCAGCAGCCCCAGACTAGCGGGAGGGAGCAATGAGCAGTTCTTC.

This chain joins TRBV19 and TRBJ1-5; D possibly corresponds to TRBD1 (6 bases). Germline V gene data show CDR1 as LNHDA and CDR2 as SQIVND (reference sequence). The CDR3 covers 15 residues. V shed 2 bases and J shed 7 bases, with 15 bases lying between them. CDR3 DNA: TGTGCCAGTAGTATATCAGGGGCGAGGAGGCAGCCCCAGCATTTT. It is translated as CASSISGARRQPQHF.

This clone has a single count. The chain combines TRBV7-6 with TRBJ2-1, with 7 bases fitting TRBD2. V trimming: 5 bases; J trimming: 5 bases; junction bases outside the gene matches: 15. Germline loops: CDR1 SGHVS, CDR2 FNYEAQ. CDR3 length: 17 residues. DNA for the CDR3: TGTGCCAGCAGCCCCAGGTTGGCTAGCGGATCGGACAATGAGCAGTTCTTC. Translated, it gives CASSPRLASGSDNEQFF.

The chain is built from TRBV27 and TRBJ1-5; D remains ambiguous. Germline values: CDR1 MNHEY, CDR2 SMNVEV (reference sequence). Trimming shortened V by 6 bases and J by 4 bases, and 10 bases separated the two germline ends. The CDR3 length is 13 residues. The CDR3 DNA reads TGTGCCAGCAGCAGTCAGACTAATCAGCCCCAGCATTTT. Protein product: CASSSQTNQPQHF.

The sample holds one count of this clone. This chain links TRBV6-4 with TRBJ2-7; 7 nucleotides line up with TRBD1. V lost 5 bases to trimming and J lost 4 bases; unmatched junction nucleotides: 11. This CDR3 has 15 residues. Germline CDR1 reads MRHNA; CDR2 reads SNTAGT. The CDR3 nucleotides read TGTGCCAGCAGTCCATCGCCAGGGGGACCATACGAGCAGTACTTC. Translated, it gives CASSPSPGGPYEQYF.

V is TRBV28 and J is TRBJ2-5; D not resolved. Germline loops: CDR1 MDHEN, CDR2 SYDVKM. V gave up 6 bases and J gave up 5 bases, with 19 bases separating them. This CDR3 spans 15 amino acids. The DNA for the CDR3 is TGTGCCAGCAGCACACGGACGGAGCCCTCGGAGACCCAGTACTTC. As protein: CASSTRTEPSETQYF.

This chain links TRBV2 with TRBJ2-1; a possible D gene is TRBD2 (6 bases). Germline CDR1 is SNHLY and CDR2 is FYNNEI. This CDR3 spans 11 amino acids. Trimming left V 11 bases short and J 9 bases short, with 14 bases between. The CDR3 DNA follows: TGTGCCGGTGGAGGGGCGGCTGAGCAGTTCTTC. Encoded protein: CAGGGAAEQFF.

The V gene is TRBV5-1, the J gene TRBJ1-1; possibly TRBD1 for D (5 bases). V lost 1 base, J lost 9 bases, and 19 bases lay in between. This CDR3 has 15 residues. Germline V lookup: CDR1 SGHRS, CDR2 YFSETQ. The CDR3: CASSLTRDAISKAFF. In DNA form, the CDR3 reads TGCGCCAGCAGCTTGACCCGGGACGCCATTTCAAAAGCTTTCTTT. The variable domain in full, with the rest retrieved from reference TRBV5-1 and TRBJ1-1, is KAGVTQTPRYLIKTRGQQVTLSCSPISGHRSVSWYQQTPGQGLQFLFEYFSETQRNKGNFPGRFSGRQFSNSRSEMNVSTLELGDSALYLCASSLTRDAISKAFFGQGTRLTVV.

The V and J genes are TRBV19 and TRBJ2-1; no reliable D call. The V and J ends lost 3 bases and 9 bases respectively, with 9 bases between them. The V gene's germline CDR1 is LNHDA and CDR2 SQIVND (reference sequence). The CDR3 is 12 residues long. The CDR3 loop reads CASSILGREQFF. Here the CDR3 DNA reads TGTGCCAGTAGTATCCTCGGGCGTGAGCAGTTCTTC.

The rearrangement joins TRBV28 to TRBJ2-4, with D maybe TRBD2 (6 bases). The ends were cut back, 7 bases at V and 5 bases at J, with 18 bases in the middle. CDR3 size: 15 residues. Germline V gene lookup returns CDR1 MDHEN and CDR2 SYDVKM. The CDR3 spells CASTPSGGVENIQYF. As DNA, the CDR3 is TGTGCCAGCACCCCTTCCGGGGGAGTGGAAAACATTCAGTACTTC.

The chain has TRBV6-4 and TRBJ2-1, with no clear D. The CDR3 sequence is 13 residues long. The V gene lost 1 base and the J gene lost 9 bases, with 10 bases spanning the gap. Germline values: CDR1 MRHNA, CDR2 SNTAGT. The CDR3 sequence is CASSDYYESEQFF. The DNA of the CDR3 is TGTGCCAGCAGTGACTACTATGAAAGTGAGCAGTTCTTC.

This clone was seen only once. The chain couples TRBV7-9 to TRBJ2-5; a weak D match, TRBD1 (6 bases). This CDR3 has 14 residues. Germline assignment: CDR1 SEHNR and CDR2 FQNEAQ (reference sequence). The ends were cut back, 3 bases at V and 3 bases at J, with 11 bases in the middle. Here the CDR3 reads CASSLGTQKETQYF. DNA for the CDR3: TGTGCCAGCAGCTTGGGGACACAAAAAGAGACCCAGTACTTC.

Remarks on this clone: The same CDR3 can be traced to other DNA sequences in this sample. This chain connects TRBV25-1 to TRBJ2-3; perhaps TRBD1 as D (5 bases). CDR1 and CDR2 (germline): MGHDK, SYGVNS. V lost 4 bases and J lost 0, with 8 bases in between. The CDR3 sequence is 14 residues long. CDR3 nucleotide sequence: TGTGCCAGCAGTGGCAGGGCTAGCACAGATACGCAGTATTTT. It is translated as CASSGRASTDTQYF.

This clone has just one count. The chain uses TRBV29-1 and TRBJ1-3, with a weak D call TRBD1 (5 bases). The length of the CDR3 is 13 residues. V was clipped by 7 bases and J by 4 bases, with 14 bases between them. CDR1 is SQVTM, CDR2 ANQGSEA, per germline. CDR3 residues: CSAHPQGGNTIYF. The CDR3 region has the DNA TGCAGCGCTCATCCCCAGGGAGGAAACACCATATATTTT.

The chain carries TRBV6-5 and TRBJ2-2, with D perhaps TRBD2 (6 bases). V was clipped by 2 bases and J by 6 bases, with 13 bases between them. The CDR3 covers 15 residues. Per the germline V gene, CDR1 is MNHEY and CDR2 is SVGAGI. Here the CDR3 reads CASSYGGVLAGELFF. CDR3 coding DNA: TGTGCCAGCAGTTACGGCGGGGTCCTTGCCGGGGAGCTGTTTTTT.

This clone was observed a handful of times. This chain links TRBV25-1 with TRBJ2-1; TRBD2 is a possible D gene (6 bases). The length of the CDR3 is 13 residues. V was shortened by 8 bases and J by 4 bases, with 12 bases between the two germline ends. Germline V gene sequence: CDR1 MGHDK, CDR2 SYGVNS. The CDR3 bases are TGTGCCAGCGGATTTAGCGGTTACAATGAGCAGTTCTTC. Residues: CASGFSGYNEQFF. Drawing the rest from reference TRBV25-1 and TRBJ2-1, the complete variable domain is EADIYQTPRYLVIGTGKKITLECSQTMGHDKMYWYQQDPGMELHLIHYSYGVNSTEKGDLSSESTVSRIRTEHFPLTLESARPSHTSQYLCASGFSGYNEQFFGPGTRLTVL.

The CDR3 DNA reads TGTGCCAGCAGTATTCAGGGGTTCGGCAATCAGCCCCAGCATTTT. Translating it yields CASSIQGFGNQPQHF. The V call is TRBV28, the J call TRBJ1-5; possible D gene TRBD1, 6 bases. The germline gives CDR1 MDHEN, CDR2 SYDVKM. There are 15 residues in the CDR3. Trimming removed 5 bases at V and 2 bases at J, with 13 bases between.

The gene calls are TRBV13 and TRBJ2-3, with D unresolved. CDR3 length: 11 residues. The germline gives CDR1 PRHDT, CDR2 FYEKMQ (reference sequence). V gave up 3 bases and J gave up 2 bases, with 0 bases separating them. The CDR3 protein is CASSFTDTQYF. CDR3 DNA: TGTGCCAGCAGCTTCACAGATACGCAGTATTTT.

The rearrangement uses TRBV7-9 and TRBJ2-3, with TRBD1 identical over 9 bases. Germline-derived CDR1 and CDR2 are SEHNR and FQNEAQ (reference sequence). This CDR3 has 15 residues. Trimming at V came to 5 bases and at J to 4 bases, leaving 7 bases not matched to a gene. CDR3 bases: TGTGCCAGCAGCACGGACAGGGGTGTAGCAGATACGCAGTATTTT. Encoded protein: CASSTDRGVADTQYF. The full variable domain, in which reference TRBV7-9 and TRBJ2-3 provide the parts outside the CDR3, is DTGVSQNPRHKITKRGQNVTFRCDPISEHNRLYWYRQTLGQGPEFLTYFQNEAQLEKSRLLSDRFSAERPKGSFSTLEIQRTEQGDSAMYLCASSTDRGVADTQYFGPGTRLTVL.

The chain combines TRBV27 with TRBJ1-1, with D possibly TRBD1 on 5 matching bases. Deletions cut 4 bases from V and 4 bases from J, with 19 bases between. Germline CDR1 reads MNHEY; CDR2 reads SMNVEV (reference sequence). The CDR3 spans 16 residues. CDR3 sequence: CASSSGTWARGTEAFF. DNA of the CDR3: TGTGCCAGCAGTTCGGGGACGTGGGCACGGGGCACTGAAGCTTTCTTT.

This chain links TRBV6-5 with TRBJ1-5, with TRBD1 matching 9 bases. The J segment lost 5 bases and the V segment lost 2 bases, leaving 1 base of the junction unmatched. The CDR3 length is 14 residues. Per germline, CDR1 MNHEY and CDR2 SVGAGI. CDR3 sequence (DNA): TGTGCCAGCAGTTACAGGGACAGGGATCAGCCCCAGCATTTT. Protein product: CASSYRDRDQPQHF.

V usage is TRBV18 and J usage is TRBJ2-2, with TRBD1 matching 9 bases. V trimming: 2 bases; J trimming: 4 bases; junction bases outside the gene matches: 8. The germline V gene has CDR1 KGHSH and CDR2 LQKENI. This CDR3 spans 17 amino acids. Here the CDR3 reads CASSPSLGTGSTGELFF. The CDR3 nucleotides read TGTGCCAGCTCACCATCCCTCGGGACAGGGTCCACCGGGGAGCTGTTTTTT.

V gene TRBV4-2 combines with J gene TRBJ2-1; TRBD1 agrees at 8 bases. CDR3 length equals 16 residues. Germline V gives CDR1 LGHNA, CDR2 YNFKEQ. With V trimmed by 0 bases and J by 4 bases, 5 bases remained unmatched. CDR3 protein: CASSQEPGQVYNEQFF. The DNA for the CDR3 is TGTGCCAGCAGCCAAGAGCCGGGACAGGTGTACAATGAGCAGTTCTTC.